These 18 T cell receptor beta chains came from one sample sequenced in a study of OX40 agonist ivuxolimab in advanced cancers. Some clones are missing from TCRdb's copy, which holds only in-frame ones; the method was immunoSEQ multiplex PCR. The sample comprises about 30,000 clones, 75% to 95% of which are singletons, and approximately 22% rests with the top ten. Material: CD4+ or CD8+ T cells sorted from blood, obtained in a trial of the OX40 agonist ivuxolimab. Source of these receptors: an adult with an advanced solid tumor such as melanoma, head and neck, liver or kidney cancer.

This clone appeared a single time. The V gene is TRBV27, the J gene TRBJ2-5, with a tentative D call TRBD2 (6 bases). This CDR3 is built from 15 residues. CDR1 MNHEY and CDR2 SMNVEV come from the germline V gene (reference sequence). V dropped 1 base and J dropped 5 bases, with 14 bases sitting between them. CDR3 nucleotides: TGTGCCAGCAGTTTATTAGCGGAGGAGATGGAGACCCAGTACTTC. Protein: CASSLLAEEMETQYF.

The V and J genes are TRBV7-2 and TRBJ2-5, with 9 bases lining up with TRBD2. J gave up 4 bases and V 5 bases, and 11 bases lay outside the gene matches. The CDR3 loop spans 16 amino acids. CDR1 and CDR2 (germline): SGHTA, FQGNSA. The CDR3 DNA reads TGTGCCAGCAGCCCGGGACTAGCCTTTCTGGGAGAGACCCAGTACTTC. The encoded protein is CASSPGLAFLGETQYF.

The chain recombines TRBV4-1 with TRBJ2-1; tentatively, D is TRBD2 (6 bases). The CDR3 runs to 16 residues. V gave up 1 base and J gave up 2 bases, with 12 bases separating them. Germline CDR1 and CDR2: MGHRA and YSYEKL. The CDR3 nucleotides read TGCGCCAGCAGCCAAGTAGCGGAGGTGCCCTACAATGAGCAGTTCTTC. It yields the protein CASSQVAEVPYNEQFF.

This CDR3 reads CASSLALWVAGDYEQYF. CDR3 sequence (DNA): TGTGCCAGCAGCTTAGCGCTCTGGGTAGCGGGAGATTACGAGCAGTACTTC. The J gene is TRBJ2-7, the V gene TRBV7-9; TRBD2 agrees at 9 bases. CDR1 SEHNR and CDR2 FQNEAQ come from the germline V gene (reference sequence). V gave up 0 bases and J gave up 4 bases; unmatched junction bases: 10. This CDR3 comprises 17 residues.

The J gene is TRBJ2-7, the V gene TRBV2, with D possibly being TRBD1 or TRBD2 (5 bases each). Germline V gene sequence: CDR1 SNHLY, CDR2 FYNNEI. V was pared by 3 bases and J by 3 bases, with 15 bases between. The CDR3 is made up of 15 amino acids. CDR3 protein: CASSELVGTNYEQYF. As DNA, the CDR3 is TGTGCCAGCAGTGAGTTGGTAGGGACGAACTACGAGCAGTACTTC.

The chain is built from TRBV4-3 and TRBJ2-7; TRBD2 agrees at 7 bases. CDR3 length: 15 residues. The V and J ends lost 4 bases and 0 bases, in that order; junction bases with no gene match: 6. The V gene's germline CDR1 is LGHNA and CDR2 YSLEER. DNA of the CDR3: TGCGCCAGCAGCCCACGAGCGGGAAGCTCCTACGAGCAGTACTTC. Its protein product is CASSPRAGSSYEQYF.

The chain is built from TRBV13 and TRBJ2-1; 10 bases fit TRBD2. The V segment lost 5 bases and the J segment 6 bases; nucleotides outside the gene matches: 4. Germline V gene data show CDR1 as PRHDT and CDR2 as FYEKMQ (reference sequence). The CDR3 loop spans 14 amino acids. The CDR3 is CASSTSGTVNEQFF. DNA for the CDR3: TGTGCCAGCAGCACTAGCGGGACGGTCAATGAGCAGTTCTTC.

The chain uses TRBV4-1 and TRBJ2-1, with no clear D. Germline CDR1 is MGHRA and CDR2 is YSYEKL. The CDR3 has 15 amino acids. V was clipped by 0 bases and J by 3 bases, with 9 bases between them. The CDR3 is CASSQDPGNYNEQFF. The CDR3 bases are TGCGCCAGCAGCCAAGACCCCGGTAACTACAATGAGCAGTTCTTC.

The chain is built from TRBV4-3 and TRBJ1-4; D is unclear. CDR1 and CDR2 from the germline V gene are LGHNA and YSLEER. Trimming shortened V by 0 bases and J by 0 bases, and 11 bases separated the two germline ends. There are 17 residues in the CDR3. The CDR3 bases are TGCGCCAGCAGCCAAGAGACGACTGGCGCAACTAATGAAAAACTGTTTTTT. Encoded protein: CASSQETTGATNEKLFF.

The count of this clone is one. CDR3 amino acids: CASSVSVTGELFF. In DNA, the CDR3 is TGTGCCAGCAGCGTTAGCGTAACCGGGGAGCTGTTTTTT. This chain uses TRBV9 with TRBJ2-2; a weak D match, TRBD2 (5 bases). Trimming removed 2 bases at V and 5 bases at J, with 7 bases between. Germline assignment: CDR1 SGDLS and CDR2 YYNGEE. The CDR3 extends over 13 amino acids.

This chain's CDR3 is CASSDRLAVYNEQFF. The CDR3 region has the DNA TGCGCCAGCAGTGATCGGCTAGCGGTCTACAATGAGCAGTTCTTC. This chain joins TRBV10-1 and TRBJ2-1; 7 positions match TRBD2. The CDR3 extends over 15 amino acids. Germline lookup yields CDR1 WNHNN and CDR2 SYGVQD (reference sequence). Trimming removed 3 bases from V and 3 bases from J; junction bases left unmatched: 5.

The gene calls are TRBV4-2 and TRBJ1-2, with D unclear. The CDR3 loop spans 15 amino acids. Germline values: CDR1 LGHNA, CDR2 YNFKEQ. The V and J ends lost 1 base and 0 bases respectively, with 9 bases between them. CDR3 sequence (DNA): TGTGCCAGCAGCCAAGGCCAGACCACTAACTATGGCTACACCTTC. This sequence encodes CASSQGQTTNYGYTF.

The chain recombines TRBV4-3 with TRBJ2-1; D unresolved. CDR1 is LGHNA, CDR2 YSLEER, per germline. V gave up 0 bases and J gave up 8 bases, with 14 bases separating them. The CDR3 is 15 amino acids. The CDR3 here is CASSQDQARGDEQFF. The DNA for the CDR3 is TGCGCCAGCAGCCAAGATCAAGCGCGAGGCGATGAGCAGTTCTTC.

The gene calls are TRBV6-1 and TRBJ2-2, with TRBD2 matching over 10 bases. CDR1 and CDR2 (germline): MNHNS, SASEGT. The CDR3 spans 16 residues. V lost 4 bases and J lost 8; bases outside the gene matches: 10. As DNA, the CDR3 is TGTGCCAGCAGTGTTAGGGTTATAGCGGGAGGTGGGGAGCTGTTTTTT. Its translation: CASSVRVIAGGGELFF.

In DNA, the CDR3 is TGTGCCAGCAGTGACAACACCAGAGAAGGACAGGCATACGAGCAGTACTTC. Protein: CASSDNTREGQAYEQYF. The chain couples TRBV6-1 to TRBJ2-7; 7 positions match TRBD1. Per germline, CDR1 MNHNS and CDR2 SASEGT. V shed 3 bases, J shed 4 bases, and the junction held 15 bases outside the gene matches. The CDR3 extends over 17 amino acids.

This clone was counted a single time. The rearrangement links TRBV9 to TRBJ2-5, with TRBD2 matching over 8 bases. The CDR3 is made up of 17 amino acids. J was trimmed by 2 bases and V by 3 bases; bases with no gene match: 12. CDR1 and CDR2 from the germline V gene are SGDLS and YYNGEE. This CDR3 is CASSGTSGTRAQETQYF. The CDR3 nucleotides are TGTGCCAGCAGCGGGACATCCGGGACTAGGGCACAAGAGACCCAGTACTTC.

The J gene is TRBJ1-5, the V gene TRBV4-1, with 7 bases identical to TRBD1. Germline CDR1 is MGHRA and CDR2 is YSYEKL. The CDR3 loop spans 17 amino acids. Trimming removed 1 base from V and 6 bases from J; junction bases left unmatched: 12. The CDR3 spells CASSQGPNRGGGQPQHF. The CDR3 nucleotides read TGCGCCAGCAGCCAAGGACCAAACAGGGGCGGGGGTCAGCCCCAGCATTTT.

The chain employs TRBV7-7 and TRBJ2-1, with D perhaps matching TRBD2 (5 bases). The CDR3 has 13 residues. CDR1 SSHAT and CDR2 FNYEAQ come from the germline V gene (reference sequence). The V end lost 2 bases, the J end lost 7 bases, and 9 bases lay between the germline ends. CDR3 nucleotides: TGTGCCAGCAGCTTATCGGGGATGAATGAGCAGTTCTTC. Encoded protein: CASSLSGMNEQFF.